The 16 T cell receptor beta chains given below trace back to one sample, sequenced in a study of low-dose radiotherapy and immunotherapy resistance in tumors. First-strand cDNA relied on TRAV- and TRBV-specific primers spanning alpha and beta chains. Amplification of TCRs used a constant-region primer and V-primer adapter for roughly 20 PCR cycles. TCRdb used MiXCR to reprocess the reads, holding one entry per CDR3 protein. This table holds around 36,000 distinct CDR3 sequences, 30% to 35% found once. Specified time point: before trial treatment. The specimen was PBMCs, collected before treatment. The receptors originated from a male donor with gallbladder cancer.

This clonotype was observed many times. The chain carries TRBV29-1 and TRBJ1-4, with D maybe TRBD1 (5 bases). The CDR3 consists of 12 residues. Trimming shortened V by 6 bases and J by 12 bases, and 17 bases separated the two germline ends. CDR1 and CDR2 (germline): SQVTM, ANQGSEA. CDR3 sequence (DNA): TGCAGCGTAGAGGGACGAGGGAGAGAACTGTTTTTT. It specifies CSVEGRGRELFF.

This clonotype was detected many times. The chain recombines TRBV20-1 with TRBJ2-3; D assignment may be TRBD1 or TRBD2 (5 bases each). Germline CDR1 is DFQATT and CDR2 is SNEGSKA (reference sequence). The length of the CDR3 is 15 residues. Trimming cost V 0 bases and J 0 bases, with 10 bases left between them. The CDR3 DNA follows: TGCAGTGCTAGAGATCTAGAGGGGAGCACAGATACGCAGTATTTT. Protein product: CSARDLEGSTDTQYF.

Ten or more counts support this clonotype. The rearrangement links TRBV5-1 to TRBJ2-4; D uncertain. In germline, CDR1 is SGHRS, CDR2 YFSETQ. The CDR3 loop spans 15 amino acids. V lost 0 bases and J lost 1, with 8 bases in between. CDR3 in amino acids: CASSLDGSAKNIQYF. The CDR3 nucleotides read TGCGCCAGCAGCTTGGATGGGTCTGCCAAAAACATTCAGTACTTC.

Notes on this clonotype: A far more abundant clone sits one base away, making this likely a read error. This sequence joins TRBV7-2 and TRBJ2-7, with unresolved D. The germline gives CDR1 SGHTA, CDR2 FQGNSA. V lost 0 bases, J lost 7 bases, and 16 bases lay in between. This CDR3 spans 15 amino acids. CDR3 residues: CASSLAPSSYNEQYF. The CDR3 DNA reads as TGTGCCAGCAGCTTAGCCCCCTCTTCCTACAATGAGCAGTACTTC.

This CDR3 reads CASSPRSIGYEQYF. In DNA, the CDR3 is TGTGCCAGCAGCCCAAGATCCATCGGCTACGAGCAGTACTTC. The chain links TRBV7-9 to TRBJ2-7; D not resolved. CDR1 and CDR2 (germline): SEHNR, FQNEAQ (reference sequence). The ends were cut back, 5 bases at V and 3 bases at J, with 14 bases in the middle. This CDR3 spans 14 amino acids.

This clonotype came up a few times. This chain uses TRBV5-1 with TRBJ2-6; no firm D call. The CDR3 consists of 17 residues. Between the trimmed V and J ends, which lost 3 bases and 0 bases, there was a span of 13 bases. CDR1 is SGHRS, CDR2 YFSETQ, per germline. The CDR3, as DNA: TGCGCCAGCAGCTGGTCTAGTTCGGGCTCTGGGGCCAACGTCCTGACTTTC. As protein: CASSWSSSGSGANVLTF. Variable domain in full (rest from reference TRBV5-1 and TRBJ2-6): KAGVTQTPRYLIKTRGQQVTLSCSPISGHRSVSWYQQTPGQGLQFLFEYFSETQRNKGNFPGRFSGRQFSNSRSEMNVSTLELGDSALYLCASSWSSSGSGANVLTFGAGSRLTVL.

This clonotype was seen ten or more times. The chain employs TRBV5-1 and TRBJ1-1; TRBD1 might be the D (5 bases). The CDR3 length is 14 residues. Germline CDR1 reads SGHRS; CDR2 reads YFSETQ. V was cut by 2 bases and J by 1 base, with 9 bases left in between. Written as DNA, the CDR3 is TGCGCCAGCAGCTTTGGGGCCACGAACACTGAAGCTTTCTTT. It specifies CASSFGATNTEAFF.

This clonotype was recorded many times. This rearrangement joins TRBV3-1 to TRBJ2-2; 8 positions agree with TRBD2. There are 17 residues in the CDR3. With 0 bases clipped from V and 3 bases from J, the junction kept 6 bases outside the gene matches. From germline, CDR1 is LGHDT and CDR2 YNNKEL (reference sequence). CDR3 in DNA: TGTGCCAGCAGCCAAGATGAGCGGGAGCCGGACACCGGGGAGCTGTTTTTT. Protein: CASSQDEREPDTGELFF.

The chain links TRBV15 to TRBJ2-2; D possibly corresponds to TRBD1 (6 bases). The CDR3 runs 17 residues. The V end lost 8 bases, the J end lost 1 base, and 20 bases lay between the germline ends. Germline V gives CDR1 LNHNV, CDR2 YYDKDF (reference sequence). Here the CDR3 reads CATGTRRSRENTGELFF. DNA of the CDR3: TGTGCCACCGGGACACGCCGTTCCCGCGAGAACACCGGGGAGCTGTTTTTT.

This clonotype turned up a few times. A far larger clone is one base from this, pointing to a likely read error. The chain uses TRBV20-1 and TRBJ2-5, with 14 bases matching TRBD2. With V trimmed by 4 bases and J by 11 bases, 15 bases remained unmatched. Germline lookup yields CDR1 DFQATT and CDR2 SNEGSKA (reference sequence). CDR3 size: 16 residues. CDR3 loop: CSATNPGTSGSNEQYF. CDR3 DNA sequence: TGCAGTGCTACTAACCCGGGGACTAGCGGGAGTAATGAGCAGTACTTC.

Many counts were recorded for this clonotype. The chain uses TRBV6-2 or TRBV6-3 and TRBJ2-3; 10 nucleotides line up with TRBD2. The CDR3 contains 16 residues. CDR1 and CDR2 (germline): MNHEY, SVGEGT. The junction had 12 bases not matched to a gene; V was cut back by 10 bases and J by 2 bases. CDR3 coding DNA: TGTGCCACTTCTAAGGCTAGCGGGGGCTTCACAGATACGCAGTATTTT. This codes for CATSKASGGFTDTQYF.

Only a few counts were recorded for this clonotype. The rearrangement links TRBV11-1 to TRBJ2-1; 7 nucleotides align to TRBD2. Unmatched junction bases numbered 9, after V lost 7 bases and J lost 6 bases. The germline gives CDR1 SGHAT, CDR2 FQDESV (reference sequence). The length of the CDR3 is 14 residues. The CDR3 spells CASTQKTSRNEQFF. As DNA, the CDR3 is TGTGCCAGCACCCAAAAGACTAGCCGCAATGAGCAGTTCTTC.

This clonotype was seen ten or more times. This rearrangement joins TRBV7-2 to TRBJ1-2, with D unresolved. The germline V gene has CDR1 SGHTA and CDR2 FQGNSA. Trimming removed 1 base from V and 8 bases from J, with 8 bases in between. This CDR3 contains 12 residues. CDR3 in DNA: TGTGCCAGCAGCTTAGATGCCGGCGGCTACACCTTC. Amino acids: CASSLDAGGYTF. Supplemented by reference TRBV7-2 and TRBJ1-2, the full variable domain reads GAGVSQSPSNKVTEKGKDVELRCDPISGHTALYWYRQSLGQGLEFLIYFQGNSAPDKSGLPSDRFSAERTGGSVSTLTIQRTQQEDSAVYLCASSLDAGGYTFGSGTRLTVV.

This clonotype was detected ten times or more. The chain carries TRBV24-1 and TRBJ2-3; 7 nucleotides agree with TRBD2. The CDR3 runs to 13 residues. Germline CDR1 KGHDR, CDR2 SFDVKD. Trimming took 7 bases from V and 5 from J; bases not matched to a gene: 5. The CDR3 sequence: CATRASGQDTQYF. The CDR3 DNA follows: TGTGCCACCAGGGCTAGCGGACAAGATACGCAGTATTTT.

In its sample, this clonotype is medium-sized (0.01 to 0.1%). This chain links TRBV28 with TRBJ2-7; D may be TRBD2 (5 bases). This CDR3 is 13 amino acids long. Trimming shortened V by 3 bases and J by 4 bases, and 10 bases separated the two germline ends. Germline V gene lookup returns CDR1 MDHEN and CDR2 SYDVKM. Here the CDR3 reads CASSLAGGYEQYF. The CDR3 DNA reads as TGTGCCAGCAGTTTGGCCGGCGGGTACGAGCAGTACTTC. The variable domain in full, completed from reference TRBV28 and TRBJ2-7, reads DVKVTQSSRYLVKRTGEKVFLECVQDMDHENMFWYRQDPGLGLRLIYFSYDVKMKEKGDIPEGYSVSREKKERFSLILESASTNQTSMYLCASSLAGGYEQYFGPGTRLTVT.

The V call is TRBV7-9, the J call TRBJ2-7; possible D gene TRBD1, 8 bases. CDR1 is SEHNR, CDR2 FQNEAQ, per germline (reference sequence). Trimming took 5 bases from V and 3 from J, leaving 17 bases between them. The CDR3 consists of 15 residues. This CDR3 is CASSTGQGGVYEQYF. Written as DNA, the CDR3 is TGTGCCAGCAGCACCGGACAGGGAGGGGTCTACGAGCAGTACTTC.